A single T cell receptor beta chain is shown here with its context. This clone's antigen is unknown. No clone much larger than this one lies a single base away; base qualities are absent. TCRB CDR3 regions were amplified from approximately 2 ug genomic DNA, or all available DNA if less, using the immunoSEQ assay. For multiplex PCR, 60 forward primers for TCR V beta segments and 13 reverse primers for J beta segments were used. Synthetic control templates were spiked into each sample at limiting dilution to estimate reads per starting template. The Illumina HiSeq System generated sequencing reads of 87 bp. In the source study's methods: PCR and sequencing errors were removed by a nearest neighbor algorithm that merged closely related sequences. TCR overlap was defined as the percentage of unique tumor TCR beta sequences that were also present in the same patient's peripheral blood. Held by TCRdb, this immuneACCESS table contains in-frame sequences only and omits some clones. Under half of the omission traces to an unresolved V gene where checked; the cause of the rest is unknown. That table is the source of V, J and clone size, and D and trimming were worked out from the DNA. The sample table shows about 24,000 clones, and roughly nine tenths are seen once. Jointly, the top ten make up 2.5% to 3% of the sample.

The data stem from a study of glioma-infiltrating T cells after dendritic cell vaccination (TCRdb year 2016). At the level of the whole study: Of the roughly 15 glioblastoma patients in the cohort, all drawn from Phase I and II dendritic cell vaccination trials, 9 were newly diagnosed and 6 had recurrent disease. Between 2003 and 2012, patients were given autologous tumor lysate-pulsed dendritic cell vaccination. Survival after dendritic cell vaccination was correlated with TCR sequencing metrics, such as TIL content and the overlap between tumor and blood repertoires. Deep sequencing of TCR beta CDR3 regions was used to quantify tumor-infiltrating lymphocyte content and compare tumor and blood repertoires in dendritic cell-vaccinated glioblastoma patients. The vaccine consisted of monocyte-derived dendritic cells cultured approximately seven days with IL-4 and GM-CSF, then pulsed overnight with autologous tumor lysate. Each patient got three intradermal injections of the dendritic cell vaccine, spaced at biweekly intervals, in the arm below the axilla. Beyond this particular receptor, the publication reports: No direct relationship between TCR clonality and survival was found, suggesting that a diverse polyclonal response may matter. The cohort was small and heterogeneous, with few patients having full blood and tumor sets and even fewer initial-recurrent tumor pairs. The three-group TCR overlap response model was characterized as speculative, and prospective validation of the model was stated to be required. After dendritic cell vaccination, a higher estimated pretreatment TIL content predicted longer time to progression and overall survival.

Its CDR3 holds 15 amino acids, cysteine through phenylalanine. Only the CDR3 part of the read is kept: 45 bases, read in frame from the first base. Compared with germline, V lacks 7 bases and J lacks 3 bases; bases without a gene match: 9. Via the germline V gene, CDR1 is SGHTA and CDR2 FQGNSA. The label giving this sample's time point can be read as: after dendritic cell vaccination, including at tumor progression/relapse. Patients were selected for having adequate residual fresh-frozen tumor tissue and more than two years of available survival data. An isocitrate dehydrogenase mutation was not carried by any of the glioblastoma patients, although molecular status was otherwise variable. PBMC were collected before vaccination, two weeks after the third vaccination, and at tumor progression if tumor progression occurred. Genomic DNA was extracted with the Qiagen DNeasy Blood extraction Kit.

This sequence uses TRBV7-2 and TRBJ2-3, with TRBD2 identical over 8 junction bases. The origin of this receptor is a human donor with glioblastoma. The sequences come from blood, collected after dendritic cell vaccination. The nucleotide sequence reads as follows: TGTGCCAGCACGACCGGGGGGGTCTGGACAGATACGCAGTATTTT. The resulting protein is CASTTGGVWTDTQYF.